The 27 T cell receptor beta chains listed next were all sequenced from one sample in a study of response to subunit inactivated influenza vaccine (dated by TCRdb to the late 2010s). Libraries were prepared through RT-PCR. TCRdb names Illumina HiSeq 2500 as the instrument used. In TCRdb, the public reads were trimmed at Q25 with fastp and aligned with MiXCR, with productive beta chains retained. Rows are unified per CDR3 protein, each entry keeping the most common DNA and genes. This sample gives 500,000 to 600,000 distinct CDR3 sequences in total; around 13% of them show up just once. The ten largest clones represent approximately 10% of the sample. The specimen comprised PBMCs from blood, sampled 11 to 12 days after vaccination. All receptors come from a man in his forties or fifties who received an inactivated influenza vaccine. Donor details come from another sample of the same person, matched by shared clones.

The table lists this clonotype with a few counts. The V and J genes are TRBV28 and TRBJ2-4, with D unresolved. Looked up from germline, CDR1 is MDHEN and CDR2 is SYDVKM. This CDR3 has 14 residues. Trimming shortened V by 6 bases and J by 1 base, and 10 bases separated the two germline ends. CDR3 DNA: TGTGCCAGCAGACCCACGGGTGCCAAAAACATTCAGTACTTC. Protein product: CASRPTGAKNIQYF.

In this sample, this clonotype turned up a few times. The rearrangement joins TRBV19 to TRBJ2-4, with a possible D match to TRBD1 (7 bases). CDR1 LNHDA and CDR2 SQIVND come from the germline V gene (reference sequence). V lost 10 bases to trimming and J lost 2 bases, with 12 bases between them. The CDR3 is made up of 13 amino acids. The CDR3 loop reads CATQGGSKNIQYF. The CDR3 coding sequence is TGTGCCACCCAGGGGGGTTCCAAAAACATTCAGTACTTC.

This clonotype was detected only a few times. The V gene is TRBV5-1, the J gene TRBJ1-1; no definite D call. CDR1 SGHRS and CDR2 YFSETQ come from the germline V gene. V gave up 0 bases and J gave up 4 bases, with 16 bases separating them. This CDR3 has 16 amino acids. The DNA of the CDR3 is TGCGCCAGCAGCTTGGCCGAGCACTTAGAGGGCACTGAAGCTTTCTTT. Translated: CASSLAEHLEGTEAFF. The entire variable domain, with the rest obtained from reference TRBV5-1 and TRBJ1-1, is as follows: KAGVTQTPRYLIKTRGQQVTLSCSPISGHRSVSWYQQTPGQGLQFLFEYFSETQRNKGNFPGRFSGRQFSNSRSEMNVSTLELGDSALYLCASSLAEHLEGTEAFFGQGTRLTVV.

This clonotype was found many times. The chain carries TRBV5-1 and TRBJ2-7; D unclear. Trimming shortened V by 0 bases and J by 2 bases, and 9 bases separated the two germline ends. The CDR3 covers 14 residues. Germline CDR1 SGHRS, CDR2 YFSETQ. CDR3 loop: CASSLALEPYEQYF. The CDR3 bases are TGCGCCAGCAGCTTGGCTTTGGAACCCTACGAGCAGTACTTC.

The rearrangement links TRBV4-3 to TRBJ2-3; no definite D call. Trimming cost V 0 bases and J 4 bases, with 5 bases left between them. Germline CDR1 and CDR2: LGHNA and YSLEER. The CDR3 has 13 residues. This CDR3 reads CASSQDSPDTQYF. CDR3 DNA: TGCGCCAGCAGCCAAGATTCGCCAGATACGCAGTATTTT.

The chain's CDR3 is CASSVDRTDTQYF. The CDR3 DNA follows: TGTGCCAGCAGCGTAGACAGAACAGATACGCAGTATTTT. The chain has TRBV9 and TRBJ2-3; no reliable D call. CDR3 length: 13 residues. Germline CDR1 SGDLS, CDR2 YYNGEE. V shed 0 bases and J shed 3 bases, with 5 bases lying between them.

CDR3 amino acids: CASSQVGRQETQYF. In DNA, the CDR3 is TGTGCCAGCAGCCAAGTTGGGAGGCAAGAGACCCAGTACTTC. The V gene is TRBV14, the J gene TRBJ2-5; D may be TRBD2 (6 bases). This CDR3 is 14 amino acids long. CDR1 is SGHDN, CDR2 FVKESK, per germline. The ends were cut back, 1 base at V and 2 bases at J, with 8 bases in the middle.

The chain combines TRBV28 with TRBJ1-2; 11 nucleotides align to TRBD1. V was clipped by 6 bases and J by 4 bases; unmatched bases: 13. Germline V CDR1 and CDR2: MDHEN, SYDVKM. The CDR3 contains 17 residues. Here the CDR3 reads CASRGGTGGQLIYGYTF. The DNA for the CDR3 is TGTGCCAGCAGAGGAGGGACAGGGGGGCAACTTATCTATGGCTACACCTTC.

This clonotype was seen a few times. V and J are TRBV20-1 and TRBJ2-1, with D perhaps TRBD2 (6 bases). The V and J ends lost 1 base and 4 bases respectively, with 11 bases between them. CDR3 size: 14 residues. Germline assignment: CDR1 DFQATT and CDR2 SNEGSKA (reference sequence). DNA of the CDR3: TGCAGTGCTAGAGCCTCGGGAGCATACAATGAGCAGTTCTTC. Amino acids: CSARASGAYNEQFF.

This clonotype was observed many times. The chain has TRBV12-3 or TRBV12-4 and TRBJ1-2, with D unclear. Trimming took off 0 bases at V and 8 bases at J, with 4 bases between the two ends. The CDR3 consists of 11 residues. CDR3 sequence (DNA): TGTGCCAGCAGTTTAGCCGGGGGCTACACCTTC. This gives the protein CASSLAGGYTF.

J is TRBJ2-1 and V is TRBV29-1, with 7 bases lining up with TRBD1. Germline CDR1 SQVTM, CDR2 ANQGSEA. This CDR3 is built from 12 residues. The V and J ends lost 3 bases and 9 bases, in that order; junction bases with no gene match: 5. The DNA for the CDR3 is TGCAGCGTTGAGAAGGGGGCGGGTGAGCAGTTCTTC. It specifies CSVEKGAGEQFF.

The V call is TRBV11-2, the J call TRBJ2-7; the D is unclear. This CDR3 region has 12 residues. Germline loops: CDR1 SGHAT, CDR2 FQNNGV. V lost 5 bases to trimming and J lost 6 bases, with 11 bases between them. In nucleotides, the CDR3 is TGTGCCAGCAGCCGAAACCAGGTCGAGCAGTACTTC. This codes for CASSRNQVEQYF.

This clonotype was counted only a few times. The chain's CDR3 is CASSLIITDRTNYGYTF. As DNA, the CDR3 is TGTGCCAGCAGTCTCATCATTACGGACAGAACTAACTATGGCTACACCTTC. The V gene is TRBV12-3 or TRBV12-4, the J gene TRBJ1-2; tentatively, D is TRBD1 (6 bases). The V gene lost 5 bases and the J gene lost 0 bases, with 19 bases spanning the gap. The CDR3 has 17 residues.

V is TRBV2 and J is TRBJ2-1; TRBD1 is a possible D gene (6 bases). Germline CDR1 reads SNHLY; CDR2 reads FYNNEI. The CDR3 contains 12 residues. V gave up 8 bases and J gave up 6 bases, with 11 bases separating them. In DNA, the CDR3 is TGTGCCAGCTCGGCAGGGGCCAATGAGCAGTTCTTC. This gives the protein CASSAGANEQFF.

Here the CDR3 DNA reads TGCGCCAGCAGCCAGACAGGGACCGGGGAGCTGTTTTTT. Its protein product is CASSQTGTGELFF. The rearrangement links TRBV5-1 to TRBJ2-2; TRBD1 agrees at 7 bases. V lost 4 bases and J lost 5; bases outside the gene matches: 2. This CDR3 spans 13 amino acids. Per the germline V gene, CDR1 is SGHRS and CDR2 is YFSETQ.

The V call is TRBV12-3 or TRBV12-4, the J call TRBJ2-1; 7 bases are shared with TRBD2. With V trimmed by 1 base and J by 8 bases, 5 bases remained unmatched. The CDR3 sequence is 14 residues long. The CDR3 nucleotides are TGTGCCAGCAGTTTAGGGGAGGGTTCCCATGAGCAGTTCTTC. It codes for CASSLGEGSHEQFF.

The chain uses TRBV18 and TRBJ2-7; 11 positions agree with TRBD2. Germline assignment: CDR1 KGHSH and CDR2 LQKENI. This CDR3 comprises 16 residues. The J segment lost 6 bases and the V segment lost 3 bases, leaving 10 bases of the junction unmatched. This CDR3 is CASSPRQGTSGGEQYF. CDR3 bases: TGTGCCAGCTCACCGCGACAGGGGACTAGCGGCGGCGAGCAGTACTTC.

This clonotype was found a few times. The rearrangement joins TRBV3-1 to TRBJ2-2, with D hard to call. The CDR3 runs to 15 residues. The germline CDR1 and CDR2 sequences are LGHDT and YNNKEL (reference sequence). Trimming cost V 0 bases and J 3 bases, with 8 bases left between them. CDR3 DNA sequence: TGTGCCAGCAGCCAAGAACTAACACACACCGGGGAGCTGTTTTTT. This gives the protein CASSQELTHTGELFF.

This clonotype turned up a few times. The gene calls are TRBV6-1 and TRBJ2-3, with D tentatively TRBD2 (6 bases). The ends were cut back, 6 bases at V and 2 bases at J, with 15 bases in the middle. Germline values: CDR1 MNHNS, CDR2 SASEGT. The CDR3 covers 15 residues. CDR3 residues: CASSHLGGYTDTQYF. The CDR3, as DNA: TGTGCCAGCAGCCACCTTGGAGGGTACACAGATACGCAGTATTTT.

V is TRBV20-1 and J is TRBJ1-1, with 9 positions matching TRBD1. Trimming cost V 5 bases and J 4 bases; bases outside gene matches: 8. CDR1 DFQATT and CDR2 SNEGSKA come from the germline V gene (reference sequence). The CDR3 runs to 14 residues. CDR3 bases: TGCAGTGCTTTAGGTGACAGGGGGGCCACTGAAGCTTTCTTT. It is translated as CSALGDRGATEAFF.

In its sample, this clonotype was seen a few times. The V and J genes are TRBV12-3 or TRBV12-4 and TRBJ2-1; no reliable D call. The V and J ends lost 3 bases and 12 bases respectively, with 9 bases between them. The CDR3 sequence is 11 residues long. The CDR3 loop is CASSLGKGQFF. Written as DNA, the CDR3 is TGTGCCAGCAGTTTGGGGAAAGGGCAGTTCTTC.

This clonotype was counted only a few times. This sequence joins TRBV28 and TRBJ2-2, with TRBD1 as a possible D gene (7 bases). The ends were cut back, 3 bases at V and 6 bases at J, with 14 bases in the middle. This CDR3 is built from 15 residues. Germline lookup yields CDR1 MDHEN and CDR2 SYDVKM. CDR3 sequence: CASSLGGQGAGELFF. The CDR3 DNA reads as TGTGCCAGCAGTTTGGGGGGCCAGGGGGCCGGGGAGCTGTTTTTT.

This CDR3 reads CSAVGGAYEQYF. Here the CDR3 DNA reads TGCAGTGCCGTTGGTGGTGCCTACGAGCAGTACTTC. The rearrangement joins TRBV20-1 to TRBJ2-7; D remains ambiguous. The CDR3 runs 12 residues. The V gene's germline CDR1 is DFQATT and CDR2 SNEGSKA (reference sequence). V lost 6 bases to trimming and J lost 2 bases, with 11 bases between them.

CDR3 nucleotide sequence: TGCAGTGCCGTCCGGCAGGGAGGGGATGGCTACACCTTC. Its translation: CSAVRQGGDGYTF. The genes are TRBV20-1 and TRBJ1-2; TRBD1 is a possible D gene (5 bases). Germline V gene lookup returns CDR1 DFQATT and CDR2 SNEGSKA (reference sequence). This CDR3 spans 13 amino acids. V dropped 6 bases and J dropped 6 bases, with 17 bases sitting between them.

About this clonotype: One junction end disagrees with the germline gene, perhaps due to a read error. The rearrangement links TRBV14 to TRBJ2-1; 8 positions agree with TRBD1. The CDR3 spans 12 residues. CDR1 and CDR2 (germline): SGHDN, FVKESK. The DNA for the CDR3 is TGTGTCAGCAGCCAAGATTCGGACAGGGAGTTCTTC. It codes for CVSSQDSDREFF.

The V and J genes are TRBV30 and TRBJ2-1, with a possible D match to TRBD2 (5 bases). CDR1 and CDR2 from the germline V gene are GTSNPN and SVGIG (reference sequence). CDR3 length: 14 residues. V lost 1 base and J lost 7, with 14 bases in between. The CDR3 sequence is CAWSGIRGWNEQFF. CDR3 coding DNA: TGTGCCTGGAGTGGGATTCGGGGTTGGAATGAGCAGTTCTTC. Drawing the rest from reference TRBV30 and TRBJ2-1, the complete variable domain is SQTIHQWPATLVQPVGSPLSLECTVEGTSNPNLYWYRQAAGRGLQLLFYSVGIGQISSEVPQNLSASRPQDRQFILSSKKLLLSDSGFYLCAWSGIRGWNEQFFGPGTRLTVL.

This chain links TRBV11-2 with TRBJ1-3; D is undetermined. The V gene's germline CDR1 is SGHAT and CDR2 FQNNGV. CDR3 length: 14 amino acids. Trimming removed 4 bases from V and 2 bases from J, with 9 bases in between. The CDR3 nucleotides are TGTGCCAGCAGCTCTCAAATCGCTGGAAACACCATATATTTT. Its protein product is CASSSQIAGNTIYF. The entire variable domain, with the rest obtained from reference TRBV11-2 and TRBJ1-3, is as follows: EAGVAQSPRYKIIEKRQSVAFWCNPISGHATLYWYQQILGQGPKLLIQFQNNGVVDDSQLPKDRFSAERLKGVDSTLKIQPAKLEDSAVYLCASSSQIAGNTIYFGEGSWLTVV.